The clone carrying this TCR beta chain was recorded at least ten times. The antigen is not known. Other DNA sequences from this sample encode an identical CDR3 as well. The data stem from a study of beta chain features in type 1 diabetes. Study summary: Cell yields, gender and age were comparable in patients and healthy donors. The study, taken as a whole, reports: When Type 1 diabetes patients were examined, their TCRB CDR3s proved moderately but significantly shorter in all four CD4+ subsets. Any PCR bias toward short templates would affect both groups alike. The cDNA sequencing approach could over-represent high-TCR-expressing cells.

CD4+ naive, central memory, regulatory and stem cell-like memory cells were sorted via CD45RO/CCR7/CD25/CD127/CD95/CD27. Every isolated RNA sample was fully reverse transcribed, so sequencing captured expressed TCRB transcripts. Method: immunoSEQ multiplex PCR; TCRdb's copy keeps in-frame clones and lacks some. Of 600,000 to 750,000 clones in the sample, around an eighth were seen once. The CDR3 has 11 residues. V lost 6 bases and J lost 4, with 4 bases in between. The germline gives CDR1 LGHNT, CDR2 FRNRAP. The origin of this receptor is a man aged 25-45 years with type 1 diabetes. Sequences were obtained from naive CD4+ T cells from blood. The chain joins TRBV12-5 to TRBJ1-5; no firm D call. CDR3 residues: CASGTNQPQHF. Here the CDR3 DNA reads TGTGCTAGTGGAACTAATCAGCCCCAGCATTTT.